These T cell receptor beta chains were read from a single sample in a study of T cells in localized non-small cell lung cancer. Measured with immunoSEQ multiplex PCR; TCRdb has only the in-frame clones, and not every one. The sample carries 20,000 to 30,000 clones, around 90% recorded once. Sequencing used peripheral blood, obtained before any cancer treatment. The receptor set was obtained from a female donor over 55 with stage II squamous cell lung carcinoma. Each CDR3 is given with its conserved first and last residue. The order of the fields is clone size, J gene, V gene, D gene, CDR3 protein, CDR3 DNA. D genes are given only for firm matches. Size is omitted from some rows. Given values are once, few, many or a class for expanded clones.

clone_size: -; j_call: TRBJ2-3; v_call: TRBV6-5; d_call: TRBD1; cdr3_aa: CASSSRQGVPDTQYF; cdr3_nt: TGTGCCAGCAGTTCCCGACAGGGAGTCCCAGATACGCAGTATTTT
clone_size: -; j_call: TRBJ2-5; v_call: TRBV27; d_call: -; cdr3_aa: CASSVLGQETQYF; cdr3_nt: TGTGCCAGCAGTGTACTAGGTCAAGAGACCCAGTACTTC
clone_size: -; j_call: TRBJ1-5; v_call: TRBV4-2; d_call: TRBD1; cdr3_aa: CASSLDRDQPQHF; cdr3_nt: TGTGCCAGCAGCCTCGACAGGGATCAGCCCCAGCATTTT
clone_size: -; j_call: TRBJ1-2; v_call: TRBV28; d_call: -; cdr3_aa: CASTLGGTAGYGYTF; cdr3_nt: TGTGCCAGCACACTCGGGGGGACGGCGGGCTATGGCTACACCTTC
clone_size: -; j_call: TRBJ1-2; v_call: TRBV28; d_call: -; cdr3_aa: CASTPRGAEGTYGYTF; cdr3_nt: TGTGCCAGCACCCCCCGGGGGGCGGAGGGTACCTATGGCTACACCTTC
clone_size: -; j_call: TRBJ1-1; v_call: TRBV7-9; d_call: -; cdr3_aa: CASSTTGREAEAFF; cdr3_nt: TGTGCCAGCAGCACTACAGGGCGGGAGGCTGAAGCTTTCTTT
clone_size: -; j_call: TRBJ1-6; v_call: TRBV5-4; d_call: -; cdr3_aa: CASSPSSYNSPLHF; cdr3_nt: TGTGCCAGCAGCCCGAGCTCCTATAATTCACCCCTCCACTTT
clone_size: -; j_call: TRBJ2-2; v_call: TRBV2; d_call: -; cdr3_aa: CASSVVRGAGELFF; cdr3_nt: TGTGCCAGCAGTGTGGTTCGGGGAGCCGGGGAGCTGTTTTTT
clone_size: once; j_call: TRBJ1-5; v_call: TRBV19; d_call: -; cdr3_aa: CASSITVNQPQHF; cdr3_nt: TGTGCCAGTAGTATAACGGTAAATCAGCCCCAGCATTTT
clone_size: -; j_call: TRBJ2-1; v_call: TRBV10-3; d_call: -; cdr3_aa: CAISETVGTPQFF; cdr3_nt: TGTGCCATCAGTGAAACCGTCGGGACACCACAGTTCTTC
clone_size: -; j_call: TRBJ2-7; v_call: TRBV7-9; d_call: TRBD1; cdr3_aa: CASSLGQGARTSYEQYF; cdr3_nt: TGTGCCAGCAGCTTAGGACAGGGGGCAAGGACTAGCTACGAGCAGTACTTC
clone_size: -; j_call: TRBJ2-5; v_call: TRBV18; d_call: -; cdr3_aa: CASSPGQGGTQYF; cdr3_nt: TGTGCCAGCTCACCTGGGCAGGGAGGGACCCAGTACTTC
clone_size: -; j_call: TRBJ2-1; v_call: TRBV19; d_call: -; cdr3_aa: CASSIGEVRTYNEQFF; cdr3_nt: TGTGCCAGTAGTATAGGCGAGGTCCGCACCTACAATGAGCAGTTCTTC
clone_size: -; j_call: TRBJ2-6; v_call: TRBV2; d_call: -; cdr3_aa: CASSISLSGANVLTF; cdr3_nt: TGTGCCAGCAGTATTAGCCTCTCTGGGGCCAACGTCCTGACTTTC
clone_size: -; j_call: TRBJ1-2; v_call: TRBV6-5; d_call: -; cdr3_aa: CASSPAVTEVGYTF; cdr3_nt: TGTGCCAGCAGCCCCGCGGTTACCGAGGTGGGCTACACCTTC
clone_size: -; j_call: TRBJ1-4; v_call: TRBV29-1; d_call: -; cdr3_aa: CSGGGGSVEKLFF; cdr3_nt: TGCAGCGGTGGGGGGGGGAGTGTTGAAAAACTGTTTTTT
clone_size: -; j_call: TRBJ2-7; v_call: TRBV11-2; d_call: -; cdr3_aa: CASSLGGQDGHF; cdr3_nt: TGTGCCAGCAGCTTAGGGGGGCAGGACGGTCACTTC
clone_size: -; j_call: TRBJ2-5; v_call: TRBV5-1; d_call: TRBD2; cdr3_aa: CASSLGLGSGAETQYF; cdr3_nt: TGCGCCAGCAGTCTTGGGCTCGGTAGCGGGGCTGAGACCCAGTACTTC
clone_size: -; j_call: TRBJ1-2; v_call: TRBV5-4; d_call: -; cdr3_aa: CASSLVRLGIPYGYTF; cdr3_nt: TGTGCCAGCAGCTTGGTTCGTCTAGGAATTCCGTATGGCTACACCTTC
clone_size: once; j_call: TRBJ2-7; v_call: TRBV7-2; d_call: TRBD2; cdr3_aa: CASSPGTSGGPSYEQYF; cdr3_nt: TGTGCCAGCAGCCCCGGGACTAGCGGGGGGCCTTCCTACGAGCAGTACTTC
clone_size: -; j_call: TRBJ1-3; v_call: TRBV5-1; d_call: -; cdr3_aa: CASSLLGHSSGNTIYF; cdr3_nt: TGCGCCAGCAGCTTATTGGGACATAGCTCTGGAAACACCATATATTTT
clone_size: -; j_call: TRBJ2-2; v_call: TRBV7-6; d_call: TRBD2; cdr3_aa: CASSLLPGLAGGPNTGEPFF; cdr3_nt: TGTGCCAGCAGCTTATTACCGGGACTAGCGGGAGGGCCAAACACCGGGGAGCCGTTTTTT
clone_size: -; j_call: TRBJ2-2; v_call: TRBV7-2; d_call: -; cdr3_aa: CASSLKPSTGELFF; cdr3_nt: TGTGCCAGCAGCCTTAAACCTTCCACCGGGGAGCTGTTTTTT
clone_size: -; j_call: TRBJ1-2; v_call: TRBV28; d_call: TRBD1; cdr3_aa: CAGGTGGRGYTF; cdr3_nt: TGTGCCGGAGGGACAGGGGGCCGTGGCTACACCTTC
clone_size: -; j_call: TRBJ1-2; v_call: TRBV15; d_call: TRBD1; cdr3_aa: CATSRAWGTGPIGYTF; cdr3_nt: TGTGCCACCAGCAGAGCATGGGGGACAGGTCCTATTGGCTACACCTTC
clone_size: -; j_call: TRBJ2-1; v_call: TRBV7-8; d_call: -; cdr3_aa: CASSPWSGEQFF; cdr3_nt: TGTGCCAGCAGCCCCTGGTCCGGTGAGCAGTTCTTC
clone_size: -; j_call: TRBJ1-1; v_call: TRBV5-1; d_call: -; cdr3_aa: CASSWTVGREAFF; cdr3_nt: TGCGCCAGCAGCTGGACGGTCGGCAGGGAGGCTTTCTTT
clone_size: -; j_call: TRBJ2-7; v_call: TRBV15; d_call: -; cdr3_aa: CATSRGPGYEQYF; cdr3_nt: TGTGCCACCAGCCGGGGGCCAGGGTACGAGCAGTACTTC
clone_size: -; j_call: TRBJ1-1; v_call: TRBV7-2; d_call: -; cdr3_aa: CASSLAPNTEAFF; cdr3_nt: TGTGCCAGCAGCTTAGCCCCGAACACTGAAGCTTTCTTT
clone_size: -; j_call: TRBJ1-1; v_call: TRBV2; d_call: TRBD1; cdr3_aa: CASKKGTGPLTEAFF; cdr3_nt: TGTGCCAGCAAAAAGGGGACAGGGCCTCTTACTGAAGCTTTCTTT
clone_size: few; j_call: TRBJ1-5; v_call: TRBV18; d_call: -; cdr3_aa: CASSPDEDRGDQPQHF; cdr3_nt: TGTGCCAGCTCACCCGACGAAGATCGTGGGGATCAGCCCCAGCATTTT
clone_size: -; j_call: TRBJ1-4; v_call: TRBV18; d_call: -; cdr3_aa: CASSTYTATNEKLFF; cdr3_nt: TGTGCCAGCTCAACCTATACTGCAACTAATGAAAAACTGTTTTTT